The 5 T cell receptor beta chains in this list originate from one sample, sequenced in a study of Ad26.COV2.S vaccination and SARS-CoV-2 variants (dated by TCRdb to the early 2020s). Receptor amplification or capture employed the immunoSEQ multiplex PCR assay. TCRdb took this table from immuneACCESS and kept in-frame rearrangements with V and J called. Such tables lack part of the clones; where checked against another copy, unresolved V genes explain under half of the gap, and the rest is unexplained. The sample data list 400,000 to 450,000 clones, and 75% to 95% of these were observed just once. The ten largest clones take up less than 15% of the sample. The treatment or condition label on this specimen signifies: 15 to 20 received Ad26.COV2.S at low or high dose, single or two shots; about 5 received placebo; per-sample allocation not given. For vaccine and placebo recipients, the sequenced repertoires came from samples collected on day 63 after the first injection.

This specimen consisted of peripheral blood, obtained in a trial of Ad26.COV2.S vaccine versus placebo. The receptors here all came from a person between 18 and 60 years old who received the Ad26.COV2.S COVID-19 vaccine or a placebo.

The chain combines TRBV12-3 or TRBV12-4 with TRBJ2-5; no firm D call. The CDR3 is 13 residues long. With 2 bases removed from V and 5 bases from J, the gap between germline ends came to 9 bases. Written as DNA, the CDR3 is TGTGCCAGCAGTTTACACCTCTGGGAGACCCAGTACTTC. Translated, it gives CASSLHLWETQYF.

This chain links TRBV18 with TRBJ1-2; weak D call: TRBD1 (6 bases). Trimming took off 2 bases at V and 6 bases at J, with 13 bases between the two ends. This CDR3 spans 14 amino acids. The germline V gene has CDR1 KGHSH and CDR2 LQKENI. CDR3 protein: CASSPGEGGDGYTF. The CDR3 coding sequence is TGTGCCAGCTCACCAGGGGAAGGGGGTGATGGCTACACCTTC.

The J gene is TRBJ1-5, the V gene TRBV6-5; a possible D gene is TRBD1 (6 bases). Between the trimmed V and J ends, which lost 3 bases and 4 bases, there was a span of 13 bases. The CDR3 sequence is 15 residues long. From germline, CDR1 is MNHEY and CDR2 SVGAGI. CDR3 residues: CASSYRRDTNQPQHF. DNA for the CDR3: TGTGCCAGCAGTTATCGCCGGGACACAAATCAGCCCCAGCATTTT.

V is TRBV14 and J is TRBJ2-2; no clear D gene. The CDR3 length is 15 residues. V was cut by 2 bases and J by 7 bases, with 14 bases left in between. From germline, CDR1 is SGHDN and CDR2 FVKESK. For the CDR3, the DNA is TGTGCCAGCAGCCAATATTGGACCTCGGGCGGGGAGCTGTTTTTT. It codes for CASSQYWTSGGELFF.

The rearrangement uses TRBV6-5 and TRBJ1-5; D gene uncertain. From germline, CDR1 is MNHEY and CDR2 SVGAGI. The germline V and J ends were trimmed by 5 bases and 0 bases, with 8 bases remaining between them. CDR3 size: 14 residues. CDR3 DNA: TGTGCCAGCAGTACAGTGAATAGCAATCAGCCCCAGCATTTT. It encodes CASSTVNSNQPQHF.